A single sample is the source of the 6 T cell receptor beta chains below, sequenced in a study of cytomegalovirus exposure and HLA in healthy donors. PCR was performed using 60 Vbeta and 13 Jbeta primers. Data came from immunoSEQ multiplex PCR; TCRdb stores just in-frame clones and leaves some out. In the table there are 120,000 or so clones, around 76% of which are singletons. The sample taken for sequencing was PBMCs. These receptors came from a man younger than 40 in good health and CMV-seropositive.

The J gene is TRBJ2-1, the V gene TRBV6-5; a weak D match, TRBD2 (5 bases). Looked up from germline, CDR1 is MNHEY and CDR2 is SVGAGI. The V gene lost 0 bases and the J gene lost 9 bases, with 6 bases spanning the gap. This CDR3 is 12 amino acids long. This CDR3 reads CASSYSRGEQFF. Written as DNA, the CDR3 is TGTGCCAGCAGTTACTCACGGGGTGAGCAGTTCTTC.

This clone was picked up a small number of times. In DNA, the CDR3 is TGTGCCAGCAGTCCGGTCCGCCTAGAGACCCAGTACTTC. Translated, it gives CASSPVRLETQYF. The rearrangement links TRBV28 to TRBJ2-5; no reliable D call. Germline V gene data show CDR1 as MDHEN and CDR2 as SYDVKM. V was trimmed by 5 bases and J by 4 bases, leaving 11 bases between them. The CDR3 extends over 13 amino acids.

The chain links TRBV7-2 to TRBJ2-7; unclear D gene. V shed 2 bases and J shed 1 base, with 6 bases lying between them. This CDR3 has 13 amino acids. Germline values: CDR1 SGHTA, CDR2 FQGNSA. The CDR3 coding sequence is TGTGCCAGCAGCTTACAACAGTCCTACGAGCAGTACTTC. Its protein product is CASSLQQSYEQYF. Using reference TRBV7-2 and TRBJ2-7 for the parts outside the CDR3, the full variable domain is GAGVSQSPSNKVTEKGKDVELRCDPISGHTALYWYRQSLGQGLEFLIYFQGNSAPDKSGLPSDRFSAERTGGSVSTLTIQRTQQEDSAVYLCASSLQQSYEQYFGPGTRLTVT.

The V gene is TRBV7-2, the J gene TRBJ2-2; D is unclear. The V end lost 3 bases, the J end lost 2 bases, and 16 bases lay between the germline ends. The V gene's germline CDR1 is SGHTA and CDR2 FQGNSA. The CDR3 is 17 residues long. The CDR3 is CASSLTRGRLNTGELFF. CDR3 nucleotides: TGTGCCAGCAGCTTGACCCGCGGAAGGCTAAACACCGGGGAGCTGTTTTTT.

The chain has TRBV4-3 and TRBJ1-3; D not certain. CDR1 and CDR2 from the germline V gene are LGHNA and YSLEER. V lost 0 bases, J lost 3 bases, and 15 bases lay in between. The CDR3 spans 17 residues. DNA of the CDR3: TGCGCCAGCAGCCAAGATAGGGCACTCCGGGGTGGAAACACCATATATTTT. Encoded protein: CASSQDRALRGGNTIYF.

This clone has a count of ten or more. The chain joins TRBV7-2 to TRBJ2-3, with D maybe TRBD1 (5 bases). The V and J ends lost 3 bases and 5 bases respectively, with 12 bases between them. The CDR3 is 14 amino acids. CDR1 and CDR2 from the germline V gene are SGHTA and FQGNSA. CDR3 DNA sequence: TGTGCCAGCAGCTTGGAGCAGGGTGGAGATACGCAGTATTTT. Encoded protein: CASSLEQGGDTQYF.